These T cell receptor beta chains were read from a single sample in a study of OX40 agonist ivuxolimab in advanced cancers. Profiling relied on immunoSEQ multiplex PCR, and the TCRdb table lists in-frame clones only, not all of them. The sample records about 89,000 clones, 90% to 95% being singletons. Sample: CD4+ or CD8+ T cells sorted from blood, taken in a trial of the OX40 agonist ivuxolimab. Receptors were obtained from an adult with an advanced solid tumor such as melanoma, head and neck, liver or kidney cancer. CDR3s include the opening cysteine and the closing phenylalanine or tryptophan. The D gene is left open where the match is weak. For some rows the clone size is stated as once, few or many, or as a class when expanded; others skip it.

abundance,d_gene,len,v_gene,j_gene,CDR3aa,CDR3nt
NA,TRBD2,18,TRBV11-3,TRBJ2-1,CASSPGASAGGHYNEQFF,TGTGCCAGCAGTCCCGGGGCTAGTGCGGGGGGACACTACAATGAGCAGTTCTTC
NA,TRBD1,13,TRBV28,TRBJ2-7,CASDIGTAYEQYF,TGTGCCAGTGACATCGGGACAGCCTACGAGCAGTACTTC
once,NA,17,TRBV4-1,TRBJ1-2,CASSQGGGATMNYGYTF,TGCGCCAGCAGCCAAGGGGGCGGGGCTACCATGAACTATGGCTACACCTTC
NA,NA,13,TRBV6-5,TRBJ2-7,CASSERVLYEQYF,TGTGCCAGCAGCGAGCGAGTTCTCTACGAGCAGTACTTC
NA,TRBD2,15,TRBV15,TRBJ2-1,CATSETSGGRNEQFF,TGTGCCACCAGCGAGACTAGCGGGGGCCGTAATGAGCAGTTCTTC
NA,NA,14,TRBV7-2,TRBJ1-5,CASATPGSNQPQHF,TGTGCCAGCGCCACTCCCGGGTCCAATCAGCCCCAGCATTTT
NA,NA,16,TRBV11-2,TRBJ2-5,CASSPTRQEYQETQYF,TGTGCCAGCAGCCCTACTAGGCAGGAGTACCAAGAGACCCAGTACTTC
NA,NA,19,TRBV4-2,TRBJ1-5,CASSQNPLLAARDDQPQHF,TGTGCCAGCAGCCAAAATCCCCTTTTGGCGGCCCGGGACGATCAGCCCCAGCATTTT
NA,NA,12,TRBV28,TRBJ1-5,CASGGAYQPQHF,TGTGCCAGCGGGGGGGCCTATCAGCCCCAGCATTTT
few,NA,13,TRBV30,TRBJ1-1,CAWIGGSYAEAFF,TGTGCCTGGATAGGAGGGTCTTACGCTGAAGCTTTCTTT
NA,NA,17,TRBV27,TRBJ1-1,CASTPWGRGAMNTEAFF,TGTGCCAGCACCCCTTGGGGGCGCGGCGCAATGAACACTGAAGCTTTCTTT
NA,NA,15,TRBV10-3,TRBJ1-6,CAISESRRENSPLHF,TGTGCCATCAGTGAGTCGCGCAGGGAAAATTCACCCCTCCACTTT
NA,NA,13,TRBV15,TRBJ1-5,CATSRDLNQPQHF,TGTGCCACCAGCAGAGATCTGAATCAGCCCCAGCATTTT
NA,TRBD1,13,TRBV6-5,TRBJ1-3,CASSVPGQGTIYF,TGTGCCAGCAGTGTCCCGGGACAGGGCACCATATATTTT
NA,NA,14,TRBV7-9,TRBJ1-1,CASSFIEGYTEAFF,TGTGCCAGCAGCTTCATCGAGGGTTACACTGAAGCTTTCTTT
NA,TRBD1,12,TRBV5-6,TRBJ1-2,CASSPGTGGYTF,TGTGCCAGCAGCCCCGGGACAGGTGGCTACACCTTC
NA,NA,12,TRBV29-1,TRBJ2-3,CSARQSTDTQYF,TGCAGCGCCAGACAGAGCACAGATACGCAGTATTTT
NA,TRBD1,19,TRBV4-2,TRBJ1-1,CASSLSAGGRGQSGLVAFF,TGTGCCAGCAGCCTCTCGGCGGGTGGCAGGGGGCAGTCGGGGTTAGTGGCTTTCTTT
NA,NA,16,TRBV6-5,TRBJ1-6,CASSFKGGSYNSPLHF,TGTGCCAGCAGTTTCAAAGGGGGCTCCTATAATTCACCCCTCCACTTT
NA,NA,14,TRBV6-1,TRBJ1-6,CASRASGRNSPLHF,TGTGCCAGCAGGGCCTCGGGCAGGAATTCACCCCTCCACTTT